One T cell receptor (beta chain) is described in this entry. The germline CDR1 and CDR2 sequences are KGHSY and FQNENV. The V gene lost 4 bases and the J gene lost 1 base, with 13 bases spanning the gap. This CDR3 has 15 residues. This entry is derived from a study of CD8+ T cells in alopecia areata. Noted treatment: oral pan-JAK inhibitor, 5-10 mg twice daily. RNA extraction and reverse transcription yielded cDNA as sequencing template. Repertoires were generated with immunoSEQ multiplex PCR, while TCRdb's copy carries only in-frame clones and drops some. The sample includes 190,000 or so clones, nearly 60% seen only once; the top ten take about 5%.

This specimen was CD4+ T cells sorted from blood, taken at week 24, from a patient treated with tofacitinib. The chain has TRBV16 and TRBJ1-1; maybe TRBD1 (6 bases). The TCR was taken from a human donor with alopecia areata. CDR3 nucleotides: TGTGCCAGCAGCCGTACAGGGCGGCCGAACACTGAAGCTTTCTTT. Translation: CASSRTGRPNTEAFF.